This TCR beta chain was sequenced in a study of CD8+CD57+ T cells in acquired aplastic anemia. Study-level information: Sorted CD4+ and CD8+ cells yielded about 3.1 ug of DNA on average. Study-wide results and limits: It was found that fewer than 35 CD8+ CDR3 sequences were shared between patients and controls.

This CDR3 has 14 residues. The germline CDR1 and CDR2 sequences are SQVTM and ANQGSEA. Genomic DNA was employed as the template in profiling TCR beta VDJ and CDR3. Via MiXCR, TCRdb re-called the reads, giving one row per CDR3 protein. This sample carries roughly 180,000 distinct CDR3 sequences, 48% of them seen once, and the ten largest clones take over 10%. Sequencing was done on patients that had shown CD8+CD57+ cell expansion by flow cytometry. Severe acquired aplastic anemia was present in all patients. Patients had undergone no therapy by the time their blood was sampled. Concerning this clonotype itself: Its antigen is currently unknown. With a much larger clone just one base away, this may be a read error.

The V and J genes are TRBV29-1 and TRBJ2-7; the match to TRBD1 covers 8 bases. Sequencing input: sorted CD4+, CD8+, or CD8+CD57+ T cells (not recorded which) from PBMCs. This clonotype originated in a human donor with aplastic anemia. CDR3 sequence reads: CSVEVGDRGYGQYF. The CDR3 coding sequence is TGCAGCGTTGAAGTGGGAGACAGGGGATACGGGCAGTACTTC.